This TCR beta chain was sequenced during a study of human T cells and chemical hapten exposure. Study-level background: Recorded diagnoses among the mostly female patients were alopecia areata, totalis or universalis. Small pooled library volume differences mainly caused per-sample TCR yield variation.

Notes on the study in general: Among TCRs, those above 1 in 1000 frequency were unaffected by DPC sensitization.

Described time point: pre-sensitization, week 0. The treatment was: therapeutic diphenylcyclopropenone sensitization with weekly scalp DPC. To note about this clonotype: The antigen remains undetermined.

Germline CDR1 is LNHDA and CDR2 is SQIVND (reference sequence). The CDR3 consists of 11 residues. V shed 5 bases and J shed 7 bases, with 5 bases lying between them. In TCRdb, the RACE reads were re-called with MiXCR into one record per CDR3 protein. The data contain about 260,000 distinct CDR3 sequences, about 8.6% of them singletons. The sequence was obtained from a woman between 40 and 55 years old with alopecia areata. Some clones in this sample may be carry-over from other donors' samples. The J gene is TRBJ1-4, the V gene TRBV19, with D uncertain. This sample comprised whole blood, obtained in connection with sensitization to the hapten diphenylcyclopropenone (DPC). CDR3 loop: CASSRGEKLFF. For the CDR3, the DNA is TGTGCCAGTAGTCGGGGTGAAAAACTGTTTTTT.